The next 7 T cell receptor beta chains were all read from a single sample in a study of T cell responses to AZD1222 COVID-19 vaccine. Sequencing was performed with immunoSEQ multiplex PCR; in TCRdb, only in-frame clones are kept and a portion is missing. The repertoire holds 33,000 or so clones, with roughly 90% as singletons. This sample comprised peripheral blood, obtained 28 days after the second AZD1222 dose. These receptor sequences come from an adult who received the AZD1222 COVID-19 vaccine.

The V call is TRBV4-1, the J call TRBJ2-5; D gene uncertain. The CDR3 is 14 amino acids. The V and J ends lost 0 bases and 5 bases respectively, with 10 bases between them. Germline V CDR1 and CDR2: MGHRA, YSYEKL. The chain's CDR3 is CASSQDGRRETQYF. The CDR3 nucleotides are TGCGCCAGCAGCCAAGACGGACGTCGGGAGACCCAGTACTTC.

The chain couples TRBV2 to TRBJ1-3; 7 bases align to TRBD1. The trim removed 6 bases at V and 0 bases at J, leaving 5 bases unmatched. Germline-derived CDR1 and CDR2 are SNHLY and FYNNEI. The length of the CDR3 is 15 residues. The CDR3 reads CASRMGQFSGNTIYF. DNA of the CDR3: TGTGCCAGCAGGATGGGACAGTTCTCTGGAAACACCATATATTTT.

This chain uses TRBV11-2 with TRBJ2-4; D not certain. Trimming removed 0 bases from V and 2 bases from J, with 8 bases in between. Per the germline V gene, CDR1 is SGHAT and CDR2 is FQNNGV. The CDR3 covers 15 residues. This chain's CDR3 is CASSLEAHSKNIQYF. In DNA form, the CDR3 reads TGTGCCAGCAGCTTAGAAGCTCATTCCAAAAACATTCAGTACTTC. Variable domain in full (rest from reference TRBV11-2 and TRBJ2-4): EAGVAQSPRYKIIEKRQSVAFWCNPISGHATLYWYQQILGQGPKLLIQFQNNGVVDDSQLPKDRFSAERLKGVDSTLKIQPAKLEDSAVYLCASSLEAHSKNIQYFGAGTRLSVL.

The J gene is TRBJ2-5, the V gene TRBV9; TRBD2 matches at 16 bases. The germline V gene has CDR1 SGDLS and CDR2 YYNGEE. With 4 bases clipped from V and 5 bases from J, the junction kept 8 bases outside the gene matches. This CDR3 has 17 amino acids. CDR3 sequence (DNA): TGTGCCAGCAGCTCGGGACTAGCGGGGGGGCCTCGGGAGACCCAGTACTTC. Amino acids: CASSSGLAGGPRETQYF.

The V call is TRBV28, the J call TRBJ1-4; the D is unclear. Trimming removed 7 bases from V and 8 bases from J, with 14 bases in between. The CDR3 covers 13 residues. Germline CDR1 MDHEN, CDR2 SYDVKM. CDR3 DNA: TGTGCCAGCAAGGAACTGCCGGCCGAAAAACTGTTTTTT. Amino acids: CASKELPAEKLFF.

This chain uses TRBV6-2 or TRBV6-3 with TRBJ2-1; possibly TRBD2 for D (5 bases). The CDR3 spans 12 residues. Germline V gives CDR1 MNHEY, CDR2 SVGEGT. V was clipped by 3 bases and J by 14 bases, with 14 bases between them. CDR3 coding DNA: TGTGCCAGCAGTTATCGGGAATACCCAAAGTTCTTC. This encodes CASSYREYPKFF.

In its sample, this clone was seen once. This chain joins TRBV7-2 and TRBJ1-6; a possible D gene is TRBD1 (6 bases). CDR3 size: 14 residues. V was trimmed by 5 bases and J by 9 bases, leaving 14 bases between them. CDR1 is SGHTA and CDR2 is FQGNSA in the germline V gene. The CDR3 nucleotides are TGTGCCAGCAGCCCGGATTCAGGGGTTTCACCCCTCCACTTT. Translating gives CASSPDSGVSPLHF.